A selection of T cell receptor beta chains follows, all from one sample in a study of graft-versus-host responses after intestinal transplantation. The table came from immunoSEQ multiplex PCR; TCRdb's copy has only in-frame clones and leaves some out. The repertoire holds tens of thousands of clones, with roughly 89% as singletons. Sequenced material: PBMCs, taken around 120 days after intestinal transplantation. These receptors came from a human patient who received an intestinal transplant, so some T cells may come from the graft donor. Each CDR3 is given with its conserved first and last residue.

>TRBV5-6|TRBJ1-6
CASSLKLSYNSPLHF
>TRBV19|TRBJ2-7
CASSIGEGYEQYF
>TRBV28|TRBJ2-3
CASSLEQGAGGDTQYF
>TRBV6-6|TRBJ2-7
CASSSQGASYEQYF
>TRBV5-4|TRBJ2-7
CASSASTGPPNEQYF
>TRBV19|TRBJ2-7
CASSIYGTAFYEQYF
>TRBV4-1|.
CASSRYSDPYEQYF
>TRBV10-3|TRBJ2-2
CAISVVAGGYTGELFF
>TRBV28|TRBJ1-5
CASSPPGQPQHF
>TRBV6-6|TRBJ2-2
CASDPRLPNTGELFF
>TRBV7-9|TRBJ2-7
CASTRAGAGEQYF
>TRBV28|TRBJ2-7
CASSTPGLSSYEQYF
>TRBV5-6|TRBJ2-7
CASSSESGFSYEQYF
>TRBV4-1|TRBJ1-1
CASSQEGAAEAFF
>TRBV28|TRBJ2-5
CASSPELRPETQYF
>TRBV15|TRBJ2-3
CATSYFYSTQYF
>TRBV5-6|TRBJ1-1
CASSLYTEAFF
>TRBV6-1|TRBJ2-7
CASRERGARTYEQYF
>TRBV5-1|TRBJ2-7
CASSLAAGAYEQYF
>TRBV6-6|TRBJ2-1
CALSGLAGGPENEQFF
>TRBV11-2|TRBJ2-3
CASSLRRSSTDTQYF
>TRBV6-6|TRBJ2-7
CASSLSGLRHEQYF
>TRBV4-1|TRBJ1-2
CASSQVRAITNYGYTF
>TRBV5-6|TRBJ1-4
CASSLTGGEKLFF
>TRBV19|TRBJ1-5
CASSIDGRSRPQHF
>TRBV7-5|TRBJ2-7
CARSLRAGGDFYEQYF
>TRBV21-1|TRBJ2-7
CASTPLTTGIDEQYF
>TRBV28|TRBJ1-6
CASKLRVLAGGSPLHF
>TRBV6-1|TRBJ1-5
CASSDRTASNQPQHF
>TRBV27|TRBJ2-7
CASSLSPSRGSYEQYF
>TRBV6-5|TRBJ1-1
CASSEGGAVTEAFF
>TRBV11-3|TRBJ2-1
CASSARDGGLDEQFF
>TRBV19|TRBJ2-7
CASRDRDRGLYEQYF
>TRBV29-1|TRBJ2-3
CSGQRVGITGEDTQYF
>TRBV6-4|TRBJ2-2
CASRAPTGELFF
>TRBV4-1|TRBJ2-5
CASSQAPGGETQYF
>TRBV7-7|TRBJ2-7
CASSPLGQGREQYF
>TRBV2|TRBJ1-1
CASGDTLNTEAFF
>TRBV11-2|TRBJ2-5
CASSLGVAGGLGETQYF
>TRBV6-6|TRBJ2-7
CASSYDASSYEQYF
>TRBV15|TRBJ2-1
CATSRVSSGPYNEQFF
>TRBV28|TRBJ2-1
CASSPERSSYNEQFF
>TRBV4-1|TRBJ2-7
CASSQVTHEQYF
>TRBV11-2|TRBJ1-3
CATTQGARGNTIYF
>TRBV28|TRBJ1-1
CASSFGGPGMNTEAFF
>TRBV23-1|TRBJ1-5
CARRSRVDQPQHF
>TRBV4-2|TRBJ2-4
CASSTSGAVAKNIQYF
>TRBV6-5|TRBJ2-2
CASSYFSGGGELFF
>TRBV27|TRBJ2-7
CASTWAFSYEQYF